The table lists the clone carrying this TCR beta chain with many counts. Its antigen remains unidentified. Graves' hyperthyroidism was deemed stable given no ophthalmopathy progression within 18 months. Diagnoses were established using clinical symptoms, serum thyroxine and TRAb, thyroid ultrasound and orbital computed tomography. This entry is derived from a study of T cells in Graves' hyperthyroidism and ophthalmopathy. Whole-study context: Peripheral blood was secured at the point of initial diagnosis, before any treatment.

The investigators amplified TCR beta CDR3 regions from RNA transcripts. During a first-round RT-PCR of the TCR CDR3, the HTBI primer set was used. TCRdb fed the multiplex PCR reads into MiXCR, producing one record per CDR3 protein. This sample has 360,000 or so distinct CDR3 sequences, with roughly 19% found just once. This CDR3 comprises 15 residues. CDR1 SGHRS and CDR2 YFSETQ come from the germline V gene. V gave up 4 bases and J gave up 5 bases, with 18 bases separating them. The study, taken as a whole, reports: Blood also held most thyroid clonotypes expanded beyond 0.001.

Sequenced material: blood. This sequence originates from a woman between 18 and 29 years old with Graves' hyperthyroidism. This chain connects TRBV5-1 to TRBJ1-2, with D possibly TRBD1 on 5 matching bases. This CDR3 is CASSLFEDNRYGYTF. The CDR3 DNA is TGCGCCAGCAGCCTATTTGAGGACAACCGGTATGGCTACACCTTC.